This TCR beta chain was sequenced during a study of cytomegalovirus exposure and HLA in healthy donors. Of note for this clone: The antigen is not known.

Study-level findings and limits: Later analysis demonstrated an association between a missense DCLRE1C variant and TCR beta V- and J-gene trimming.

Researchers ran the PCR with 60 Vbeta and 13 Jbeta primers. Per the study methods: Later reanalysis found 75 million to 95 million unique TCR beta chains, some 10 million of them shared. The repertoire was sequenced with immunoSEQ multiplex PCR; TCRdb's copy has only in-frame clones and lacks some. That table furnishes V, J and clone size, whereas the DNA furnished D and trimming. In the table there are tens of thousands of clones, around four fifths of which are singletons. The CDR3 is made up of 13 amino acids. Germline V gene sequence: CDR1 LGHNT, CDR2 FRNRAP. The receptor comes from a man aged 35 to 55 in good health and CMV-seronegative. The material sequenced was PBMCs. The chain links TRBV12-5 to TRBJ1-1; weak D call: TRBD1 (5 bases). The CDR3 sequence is CAYNGGPNTEAFF. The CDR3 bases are TGTGCCTACAACGGGGGACCGAACACTGAAGCTTTCTTT.